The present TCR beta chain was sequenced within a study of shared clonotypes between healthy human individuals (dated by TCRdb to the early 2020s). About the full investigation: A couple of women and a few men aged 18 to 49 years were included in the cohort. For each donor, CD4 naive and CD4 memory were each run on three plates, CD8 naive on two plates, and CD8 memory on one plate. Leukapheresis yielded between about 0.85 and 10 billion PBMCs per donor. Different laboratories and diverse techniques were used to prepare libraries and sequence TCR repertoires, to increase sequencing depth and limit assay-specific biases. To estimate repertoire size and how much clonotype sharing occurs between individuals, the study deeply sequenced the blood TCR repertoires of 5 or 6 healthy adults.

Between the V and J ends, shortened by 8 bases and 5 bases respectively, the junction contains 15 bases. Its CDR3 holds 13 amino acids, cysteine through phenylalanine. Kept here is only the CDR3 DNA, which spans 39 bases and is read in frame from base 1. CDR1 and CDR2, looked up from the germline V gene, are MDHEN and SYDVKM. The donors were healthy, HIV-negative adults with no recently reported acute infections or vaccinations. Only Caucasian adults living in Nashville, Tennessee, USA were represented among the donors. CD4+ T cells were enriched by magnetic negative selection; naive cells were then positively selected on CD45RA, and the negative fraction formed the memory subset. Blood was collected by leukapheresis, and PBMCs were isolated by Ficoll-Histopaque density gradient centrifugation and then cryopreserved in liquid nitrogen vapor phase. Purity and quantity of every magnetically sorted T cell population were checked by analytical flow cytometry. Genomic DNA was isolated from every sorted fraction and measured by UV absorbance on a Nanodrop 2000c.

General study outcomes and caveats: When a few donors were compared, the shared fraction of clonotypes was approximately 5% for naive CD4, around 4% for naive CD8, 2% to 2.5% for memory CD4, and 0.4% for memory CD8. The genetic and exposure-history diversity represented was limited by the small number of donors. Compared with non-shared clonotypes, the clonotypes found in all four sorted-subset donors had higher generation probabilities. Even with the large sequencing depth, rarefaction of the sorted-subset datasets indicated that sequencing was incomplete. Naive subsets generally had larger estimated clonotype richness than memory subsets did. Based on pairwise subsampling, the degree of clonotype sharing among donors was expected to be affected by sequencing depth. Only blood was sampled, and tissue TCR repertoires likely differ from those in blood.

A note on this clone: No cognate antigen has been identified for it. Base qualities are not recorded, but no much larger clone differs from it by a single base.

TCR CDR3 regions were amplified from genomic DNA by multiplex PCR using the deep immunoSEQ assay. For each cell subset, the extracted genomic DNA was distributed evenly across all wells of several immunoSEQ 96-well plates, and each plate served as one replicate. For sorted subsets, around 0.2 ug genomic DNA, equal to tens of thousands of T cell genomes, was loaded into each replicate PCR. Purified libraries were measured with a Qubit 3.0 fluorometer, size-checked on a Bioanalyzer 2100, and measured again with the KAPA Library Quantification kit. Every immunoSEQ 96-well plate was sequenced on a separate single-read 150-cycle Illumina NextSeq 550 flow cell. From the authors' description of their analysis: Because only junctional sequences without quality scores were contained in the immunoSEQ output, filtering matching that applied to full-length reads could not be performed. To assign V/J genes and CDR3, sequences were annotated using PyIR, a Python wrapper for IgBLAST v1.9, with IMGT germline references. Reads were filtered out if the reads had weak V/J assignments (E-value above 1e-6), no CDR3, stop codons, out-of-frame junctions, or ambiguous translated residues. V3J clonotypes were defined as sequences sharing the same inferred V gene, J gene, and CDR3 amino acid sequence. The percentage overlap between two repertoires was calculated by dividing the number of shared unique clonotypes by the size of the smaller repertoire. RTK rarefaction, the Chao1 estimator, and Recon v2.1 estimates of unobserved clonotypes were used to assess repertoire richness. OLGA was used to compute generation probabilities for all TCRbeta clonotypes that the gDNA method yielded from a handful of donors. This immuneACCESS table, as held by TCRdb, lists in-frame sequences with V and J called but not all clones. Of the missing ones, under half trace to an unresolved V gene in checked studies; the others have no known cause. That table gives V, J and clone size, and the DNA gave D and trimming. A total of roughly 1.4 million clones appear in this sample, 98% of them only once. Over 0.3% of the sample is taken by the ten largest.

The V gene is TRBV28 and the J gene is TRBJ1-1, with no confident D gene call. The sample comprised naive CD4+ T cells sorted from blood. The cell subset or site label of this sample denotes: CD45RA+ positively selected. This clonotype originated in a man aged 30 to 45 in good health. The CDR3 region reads CASRRSLGTEAFF. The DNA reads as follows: TGTGCCAGCCGAAGGAGCTTAGGGACTGAAGCTTTCTTT.